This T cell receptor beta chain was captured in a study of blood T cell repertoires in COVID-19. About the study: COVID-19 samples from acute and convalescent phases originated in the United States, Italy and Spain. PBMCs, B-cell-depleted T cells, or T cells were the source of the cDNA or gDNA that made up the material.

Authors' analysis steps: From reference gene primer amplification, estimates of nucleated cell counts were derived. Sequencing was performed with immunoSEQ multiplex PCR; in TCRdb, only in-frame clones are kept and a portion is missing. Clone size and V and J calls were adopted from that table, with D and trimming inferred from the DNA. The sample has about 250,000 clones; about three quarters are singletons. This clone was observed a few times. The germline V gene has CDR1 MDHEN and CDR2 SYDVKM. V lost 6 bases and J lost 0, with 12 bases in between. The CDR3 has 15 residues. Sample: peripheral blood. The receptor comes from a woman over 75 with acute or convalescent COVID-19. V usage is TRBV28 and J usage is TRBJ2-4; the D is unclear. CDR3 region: CASRLSLLAKNIQYF. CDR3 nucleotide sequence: TGTGCCAGCAGACTAAGCCTCCTAGCCAAAAACATTCAGTACTTC.